This TCR beta chain was captured by sequencing in a study of OX40 agonist ivuxolimab in advanced cancers. The study in broad terms: Ivuxolimab was an agonistic, fully human IgG2 monoclonal antibody directed against OX40 (CD134), a costimulatory receptor. Of the roughly 53 patients in dose escalation, around 20 had hepatocellular carcinoma, some 15 had melanoma, 9 had renal cell carcinoma and 9 had head and neck cancer. The point of sequencing TCRbeta in the periphery was to test whether ivuxolimab changed TCR sequence diversity and drove clonal T-cell expansion. Intravenous ivuxolimab was administered to patients every 2 weeks at six dose levels: 0.01, 0.1, 0.3, 1.5, 3 and 10 mg/kg. Partial responses were achieved by three dose-escalation patients, of whom one had hepatocellular carcinoma and two had cutaneous melanoma. The paper covers the monotherapy dose-escalation part of the phase I ivuxolimab trial, which included N = 52 patients. Prior anti-PD-1, anti-PD-L1 or anti-CTLA-4 therapy was permitted, and checkpoint inhibitors had been received by less than 45% of dose-escalation patients. In the dose-escalation cohort, approximately 82% of patients were male, and the mean age was 60 years with a range of roughly 23 to 79. The research as a whole found: On average, CD8+ T cells showed more expanded clones than CD4+ T cells after ivuxolimab. In partial responders in the 0.1-3.0 mg/kg groups, normalized peripheral clonal expansion was found to be among the lowest, especially among CD8+ T cells. Low levels of normalized T-cell clonal expansion were also shown by some nonresponding patients. The antigen specificity of the clonally expanded peripheral T cells was not determined. At doses of 0.1 to 3.0 mg/kg, clonal expansion of both CD4+ and CD8+ T cells in blood was seen between baseline and week 6.

The junction shows trimming of 1 base on V and 6 bases on J, plus 14 bases between the germline ends. The germline V gene encodes CDR1 SGHRS and CDR2 YFSETQ. From its cysteine to its phenylalanine, the CDR3 spans 15 amino acids. Only the CDR3 portion is preserved as DNA: 45 bases, with reading frame beginning at the first base. Genomic DNA was isolated from the sorted cells so that the TCRbeta CDR3 region could be sequenced. TCRbeta CDR3 regions were sequenced using the immunoSEQ Assay. TCRdb's version of the immuneACCESS table is confined to in-frame rearrangements and falls short of the full clone set. An unresolved V gene accounts for under half of the shortfall where checked; the remainder is of unknown origin. Across this sample there are 40,000 or so clones, with roughly 85% seen only once. The ten largest clones capture 21% of the sample. Patients with autoimmune disease history or receiving systemic immunosuppression were excluded from the trial. In every dose cohort, peripheral blood was drawn for TCR sequencing at baseline, cycle 4 day 1, and cycle 7 day 1. Samples came from an open-label, multicenter, first-in-human phase I dose-escalation trial of ivuxolimab. Adults with locally advanced or metastatic head and neck squamous cell, hepatocellular, melanoma or renal cell carcinoma were enrolled in the trial. Before TCR sequencing, CD4+ and CD8+ T cells were separately sorted from peripheral blood.

This clone is medium-sized (0.01 to 0.1%) in its sample. The antigen it binds to is not known. Base qualities are missing; no much larger clone stands one base away. The receptor's source is an adult with an advanced solid tumor such as melanoma, head and neck, liver or kidney cancer. The rearranged chain carries TRBV5-1 and TRBJ2-4; the D gene is possibly TRBD2, with 7 bases matching. The sequences come from CD4+ or CD8+ T cells sorted from blood, collected in a trial of the OX40 agonist ivuxolimab. The CDR3 amino acid sequence is: CASSLLGGGGNIQYF. The DNA is as follows: TGCGCCAGCAGCTTGCTCGGGGGCGGGGGAAACATTCAGTACTTC.